This T cell receptor beta chain is drawn from a study of shared clonotypes between healthy human individuals. A remark on this clone: What it binds is not known.

Study-wide results and caveats: Clonotypes shared by all four sorted-subset donors had higher generation probabilities than non-shared clonotypes.

Every donor was a Caucasian adult from Nashville, Tennessee. Combination of CD45RO+ cells with CCR7-negative CD45RA+ TemRA cells was used for CD8 memory. Genomic DNA of every subset was divided equally among multiple immunoSEQ plates. Some clones are missing from TCRdb's copy, which holds only in-frame ones; the method was immunoSEQ multiplex PCR. The data contain approximately 400,000 clones, about 97% of them seen just once; the ten biggest clones take up approximately 0.3%. V trimming: 7 bases; J trimming: 2 bases; junction bases outside the gene matches: 9. This CDR3 is built from 16 residues. The germline V gene encodes CDR1 SNHLY and CDR2 FYNNEI.

Sequences were obtained from memory CD8+ T cells sorted from blood. Subset of the sample: CD45RO+ cells pooled with CCR7-negative TemRA cells. The V call is TRBV2, the J call TRBJ2-2; TRBD2 matches at 8 bases. The TCR sequence derives from a man aged 25 to 40 in good health. The CDR3 loop is CASMGAGLGNTGELFF. The CDR3 nucleotides are TGTGCCAGCATGGGGGCGGGACTAGGTAACACCGGGGAGCTGTTTTTT.